These 8 T cell receptor beta chains originate from one sample sequenced in a study of T cells in Graves' hyperthyroidism and ophthalmopathy (dated by TCRdb to about 2019). Receptor amplification or capture employed multiplex PCR. The listed sequencing device is Illumina HiSeq 2000. The TCR beta CDR3 regions were amplified from the RNA transcripts. For the first round of RT-PCR on the TCR CDR3, the HTBI primer set was used together with the Qiagen OneStep RT-PCR kit. TCRdb took the public reads, trimmed them with fastp at Q25, ran MiXCR for clone calling and kept in-frame beta chains. Each record represents a unique CDR3 protein, reported with the most common genes and DNA among its rows. Counted in this sample were about 540,000 distinct CDR3 sequences; around 45% of them appeared once. About 8% of the sample goes to the ten largest clones. The sample taken for sequencing was peripheral blood or thyroid tissue (not recorded which). The receptor source for this set is a woman younger than 35 with Graves' hyperthyroidism.

The V call is TRBV7-9, the J call TRBJ2-1, with D unresolved. Trimming left V 3 bases short and J 10 bases short, with 10 bases between. Germline V gene data show CDR1 as SEHNR and CDR2 as FQNEAQ (reference sequence). There are 12 residues in the CDR3. The CDR3 region is CASSLSYAEQFF. In DNA form, the CDR3 reads TGTGCCAGCAGCTTGTCGTACGCCGAGCAGTTCTTC.

V and J are TRBV7-8 and TRBJ2-7, with D unclear. The CDR3 runs 13 residues. CDR1 and CDR2 (germline): SGHVS, FQNEAQ. V lost 4 bases and J lost 0, with 7 bases in between. The CDR3 protein is CASSSPNSYEQYF. As DNA, the CDR3 is TGTGCCAGCAGCTCACCAAACTCCTACGAGCAGTACTTC.

J is TRBJ1-6 and V is TRBV20-1, with D perhaps matching TRBD1 (6 bases). V was shortened by 7 bases and J by 8 bases, with 15 bases between the two germline ends. The CDR3 runs to 13 residues. Germline V gene lookup returns CDR1 DFQATT and CDR2 SNEGSKA (reference sequence). The CDR3 coding sequence is TGCAGTGAGGGGGGGAAGGGTCATTCACCCCTCCACTTT. Its protein is CSEGGKGHSPLHF.

The V call is TRBV7-8, the J call TRBJ2-7; maybe TRBD2 (5 bases). V was clipped by 11 bases and J by 3 bases, with 26 bases between them. CDR1 and CDR2 (germline): SGHVS, FQNEAQ. The CDR3 runs to 16 residues. Written as DNA, the CDR3 is TGTGCCTGGAGCAGACTACGGACCGCCGAGTTCTACGAGCAGTACTTC. Its protein is CAWSRLRTAEFYEQYF.

This clonotype was detected ten times or more. This chain joins TRBV18 and TRBJ1-1, with 7 nucleotides matching TRBD1. The V gene end was trimmed by 8 bases and the J gene end by 1 base; junction bases not matched to a gene: 7. Germline CDR1 reads KGHSH; CDR2 reads LQKENI. This CDR3 is 14 amino acids long. CDR3 amino acids: CASSPWTGNTEAFF. Here the CDR3 DNA reads TGTGCCAGCAGTCCGTGGACAGGGAACACTGAAGCTTTCTTT.

Details on this clonotype: One end of the junction does not line up with germline, which may come from a read error. The chain carries TRBV30 and TRBJ2-7; 9 bases are a match to TRBD1. This CDR3 spans 14 amino acids. Germline lookup yields CDR1 GTSNPN and CDR2 SVGIG (reference sequence). The CDR3 region has the DNA TGTGCCTGGGGTGTACTAGGGACAGGGAACGAGCAGTACTTC. It specifies CAWGVLGTGNEQYF.

Of note for this clonotype: This sequence may be a read error, since a much larger clone differs from it by one base. The chain joins TRBV6-2 or TRBV6-3 to TRBJ1-1, with D uncertain. The CDR3 has 13 amino acids. Germline V lookup: CDR1 MNHEY, CDR2 SVGEGT. The CDR3 DNA sequence: TGTGCCGGCAGTGAATCAGTCTTAAGGGAAGCTTTCTTT. Protein sequence: CAGSESVLREAFF.

J is TRBJ2-7 and V is TRBV5-4; D is possibly TRBD2 (7 bases). Germline V gene data show CDR1 as SGHNT and CDR2 as YYREEE (reference sequence). There are 17 residues in the CDR3. The V end lost 3 bases, the J end lost 3 bases, and 22 bases lay between the germline ends. CDR3 coding DNA: TGTGCCAGCAGCTCCTTGCCCAGGGGACTACCCTACTACGAGCAGTACTTC. This encodes CASSSLPRGLPYYEQYF.